The 2 T cell receptor beta chains below were found in one sample sequenced in a study of OX40 agonist ivuxolimab in advanced cancers. Assay: immunoSEQ multiplex PCR; the TCRdb copy retains only in-frame clones and omits some. The sample has roughly 40,000 clones, just over 85% seen once; the top ten hold roughly 22%. Material: CD4+ or CD8+ T cells sorted from blood, obtained in a trial of the OX40 agonist ivuxolimab. The receptors stem from an adult with an advanced solid tumor such as melanoma, head and neck, liver or kidney cancer.

The chain employs TRBV28 and TRBJ2-1; TRBD2 matches 8 bases. V lost 2 bases and J lost 7; bases outside the gene matches: 4. Germline values: CDR1 MDHEN, CDR2 SYDVKM. This CDR3 spans 14 amino acids. The CDR3 loop is CASSLAGGGNEQFF. The CDR3, as DNA: TGTGCCAGCAGTTTAGCGGGGGGCGGTAATGAGCAGTTCTTC.

The chain uses TRBV2 and TRBJ1-2, with D unresolved. The CDR3 has 15 residues. V was cut by 4 bases and J by 2 bases, with 14 bases left in between. Germline CDR1 and CDR2: SNHLY and FYNNEI. The CDR3 loop reads CASSATEYVNYGYTF. The CDR3 nucleotides are TGTGCCAGCAGTGCGACGGAGTACGTAAACTATGGCTACACCTTC.